This T cell receptor (beta chain) was recovered during a study of T cell changes during pregnancy in multiple sclerosis. The CDR3 spans 13 residues. CDR1 is MNHNS, CDR2 SASEGT, per germline. J gave up 8 bases and V 8 bases, and 6 bases lay outside the gene matches. Assay used: immunoSEQ multiplex PCR; TCRdb lists only in-frame clones, some missing. The data show tens of thousands of clones, 80% to 90% seen once. The source was CD4+ T cells from peripheral blood mononuclear cells, collected in the first trimester of pregnancy. The source is a female donor with multiple sclerosis, enrolled in a pregnancy study. The chain has TRBV6-1 and TRBJ1-6; the match to TRBD1 covers 7 bases. This CDR3 is CASGGQGDSPLHF. As DNA, the CDR3 is TGTGCCAGCGGCGGGCAGGGGGATTCACCCCTCCACTTT.